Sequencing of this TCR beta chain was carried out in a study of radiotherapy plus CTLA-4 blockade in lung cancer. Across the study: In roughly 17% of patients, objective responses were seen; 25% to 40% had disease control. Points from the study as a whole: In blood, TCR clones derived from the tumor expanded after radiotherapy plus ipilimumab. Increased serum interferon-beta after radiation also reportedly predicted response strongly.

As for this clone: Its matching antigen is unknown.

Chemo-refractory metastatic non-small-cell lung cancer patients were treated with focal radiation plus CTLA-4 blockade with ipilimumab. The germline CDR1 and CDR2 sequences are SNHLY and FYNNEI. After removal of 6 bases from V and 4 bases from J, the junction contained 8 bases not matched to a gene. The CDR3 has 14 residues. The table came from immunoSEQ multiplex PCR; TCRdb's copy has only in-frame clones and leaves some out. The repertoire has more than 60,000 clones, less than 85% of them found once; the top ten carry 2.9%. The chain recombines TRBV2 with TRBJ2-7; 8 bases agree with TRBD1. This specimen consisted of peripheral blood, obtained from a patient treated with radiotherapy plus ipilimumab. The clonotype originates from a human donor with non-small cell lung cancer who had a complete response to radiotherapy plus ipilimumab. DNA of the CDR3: TGTGCCAGCAGGACAGGGGCCCGCACTTACGAGCAGTACTTC. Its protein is CASRTGARTYEQYF.